This TCR beta chain comes out of a study of blood T cell repertoires in COVID-19. This clone showed up just once. Per the study methods: Amplification of reference gene primers provided the estimated nucleated cell counts. This table comes from immunoSEQ multiplex PCR, and its TCRdb copy is limited to in-frame clones, with some not included. V, J and clone size derive from that table, while D and trimming were established from the DNA sequence. Seen here are 250,000 to 350,000 clones, 70% to 90% observed once, and the top ten hold 9.5% to 15%. V trimming: 1 base; J trimming: 8 bases; junction bases outside the gene matches: 12. This CDR3 comprises 17 residues. Looked up from germline, CDR1 is MGHRA and CDR2 is YSYEKL.

The source of this sequence is a woman aged 60-75 years with acute or convalescent COVID-19. The V and J genes are TRBV4-1 and TRBJ1-4; TRBD1 aligns across 8 bases. The sequencing sample was made of peripheral blood. The CDR3 loop is CASSQGIFGQGEEKLFF. Here the CDR3 DNA reads TGCGCCAGCAGCCAAGGGATATTCGGACAGGGCGAAGAAAAACTGTTTTTT.